These 3 T cell receptor beta chains originate from one sample sequenced in a study of control samples from healthy donors and cancer patients. Clones were sequenced by immunoSEQ multiplex PCR, and TCRdb holds only the in-frame ones, with some missing. The table has roughly 24,000 clones, 75% to 85% seen once. Specimen: PBMCs. The receptors stem from a man between 60 and 75 years old with head and neck cancer.

The chain employs TRBV11-2 and TRBJ1-6, with D tentatively TRBD1 (6 bases). V lost 2 bases to trimming and J lost 8 bases, with 13 bases between them. Germline assignment: CDR1 SGHAT and CDR2 FQNNGV. The CDR3 is 15 residues long. CDR3 amino acids: CASSLILQGDSPLHF. CDR3 bases: TGTGCCAGCAGCTTAATCTTACAGGGTGATTCACCCCTCCACTTT.

The chain has TRBV11-2 and TRBJ2-2; D assignment may be TRBD1 or TRBD2 (6 bases each). V dropped 7 bases and J dropped 3 bases, with 15 bases sitting between them. This CDR3 comprises 15 residues. Germline loops: CDR1 SGHAT, CDR2 FQNNGV. CDR3 coding DNA: TGTGCCAGCACCCCAAGGGGGGCCGACACCGGGGAGCTGTTTTTT. Protein product: CASTPRGADTGELFF.

V is TRBV3-1 (or the pseudogene TRBV3-2) and J is TRBJ1-2, with 7 bases matching TRBD1. Germline assignment: CDR1 LGHDT and CDR2 YNNKEL (reference sequence). The CDR3 has 14 amino acids. With V trimmed by 6 bases and J by 4 bases, 8 bases remained unmatched. The chain's CDR3 is CASRPGTDGYGYTF. The CDR3 DNA reads TGTGCCAGCAGACCCGGGACAGACGGCTATGGCTACACCTTC.